This T cell receptor beta chain was captured in a study of T cell responses to AZD1222 COVID-19 vaccine. About the study: Pooled samples include second doses given at about 4 or 12 weeks.

Study-level findings and limits: White British ancestry dominated among donors, who included more females, and clonal diversity was possibly underestimated.

This clone was counted between two and nine times. Its antigen is currently unknown. V lost 4 bases and J 0 bases, leaving 9 bases between the germline ends. Germline values: CDR1 LNHDA, CDR2 SQIVND (reference sequence). The CDR3 loop spans 15 amino acids. Only in-frame clones appear in the TCRdb table, and some are missing; sequencing was by immunoSEQ multiplex PCR. The sample contains 100,000 to 150,000 clones, around 87% of which appear only once. The chain employs TRBV19 and TRBJ1-4; TRBD1 is a possible D gene (6 bases). This clonotype originated in an adult in good health. The specimen comprised peripheral blood, sampled on day 0 of AZD1222 vaccination. The CDR3 is CASSRTVTTNEKLFF. The CDR3 DNA follows: TGTGCCAGTAGTAGGACAGTTACAACTAATGAAAAACTGTTTTTT.